Below, 27 T cell receptor beta chains from the same sample are listed, as sequenced in a study of beta chain features in type 1 diabetes. Sequencing targeted expressed TCRB transcripts, as all isolated RNA had been reverse transcribed. Assay used: immunoSEQ multiplex PCR; TCRdb lists only in-frame clones, some missing. The profile covers just over 600,000 clones, with about a sixth appearing a single time and 0.093% taken by the ten largest. Sequenced: naive CD4+ T cells from blood. Receptor source: a man aged 18 to 35 in good health.

This clone has just a few counts. The rearrangement joins TRBV7-2 to TRBJ2-7, with 8 bases lining up with TRBD2. The germline CDR1 and CDR2 sequences are SGHTA and FQGNSA. V trimming: 4 bases; J trimming: 1 base; junction bases outside the gene matches: 9. The CDR3 length is 16 residues. CDR3 nucleotide sequence: TGTGCCAGCAGCTCCTTTCACGGGAGGGATTCCTACGAGCAGTACTTC. Translated: CASSSFHGRDSYEQYF.

This clone was picked up a small number of times. This chain links TRBV9 with TRBJ2-7; maybe TRBD1 (5 bases). V lost 0 bases to trimming and J lost 7 bases, with 17 bases between them. This CDR3 region has 15 residues. Germline lookup yields CDR1 SGDLS and CDR2 YYNGEE. Written as DNA, the CDR3 is TGTGCCAGCAGCGTAGCTGCAGGGTTTGTCGGGGAGCAGTACTTC. Encoded protein: CASSVAAGFVGEQYF.

This clone was seen a handful of times. The gene calls are TRBV7-2 and TRBJ2-1; a weak D match, TRBD1 (6 bases). V shed 5 bases and J shed 13 bases, with 18 bases lying between them. Germline V gene data show CDR1 as SGHTA and CDR2 as FQGNSA. CDR3 size: 13 residues. The CDR3, as DNA: TGTGCCAGCAGCATCCACCCCGGGACACCCCAGTTCTTC. This translates into CASSIHPGTPQFF.

V gene TRBV7-3 combines with J gene TRBJ2-7, with TRBD1 identical over 11 bases. The germline V gene has CDR1 SGHTA and CDR2 FQGTGA. This CDR3 is 14 amino acids long. With V trimmed by 3 bases and J by 2 bases, 0 bases remained unmatched. This CDR3 is CASSLGQGAYEQYF. In DNA form, the CDR3 reads TGTGCCAGCAGCTTGGGACAGGGGGCCTACGAGCAGTACTTC.

Many counts were recorded for this clone. The rearrangement joins TRBV10-3 to TRBJ2-3, with 8 bases aligning to TRBD2. V shed 10 bases, J shed 0 bases, and the junction held 6 bases outside the gene matches. CDR1 is ENHRY, CDR2 SYGVKD, per germline. The CDR3 sequence is 14 residues long. In DNA form, the CDR3 reads TGTGCCACCGGGAGGGGGGCGAGCACAGATACGCAGTATTTT. It yields the protein CATGRGASTDTQYF.

The chain recombines TRBV7-2 with TRBJ2-7; tentative D call: TRBD1 (5 bases). This CDR3 contains 15 residues. CDR1 SGHTA and CDR2 FQGNSA come from the germline V gene. The ends were cut back, 5 bases at V and 0 bases at J, with 14 bases in the middle. CDR3 residues: CASSITGVLSYEQYF. DNA of the CDR3: TGTGCCAGCAGCATAACAGGCGTCCTCTCCTACGAGCAGTACTTC.

This clone appeared a few times. The chain uses TRBV29-1 and TRBJ2-7, with D perhaps matching TRBD1 or TRBD2 (5 bases each). Germline loops: CDR1 SQVTM, CDR2 ANQGSEA. The germline V and J ends were trimmed by 0 bases and 5 bases, with 17 bases remaining between them. This CDR3 has 15 amino acids. CDR3 region: CSVEDAGRRRHEQYF. As DNA, the CDR3 is TGCAGCGTTGAAGACGCAGGGCGCAGGAGGCACGAGCAGTACTTC.

This clone was recorded a few times. This sample includes further DNA sequences coding for the same CDR3. This rearrangement joins TRBV30 to TRBJ1-1; weak D call: TRBD1 (6 bases). V was pared by 4 bases and J by 1 base, with 10 bases between. The CDR3 length is 13 residues. Germline V gives CDR1 GTSNPN, CDR2 SVGIG (reference sequence). The CDR3 coding sequence is TGTGCCTGGAAAGAACAGGGGAACACTGAAGCTTTCTTT. Its protein product is CAWKEQGNTEAFF.

This chain joins TRBV28 and TRBJ2-7, with unresolved D. Germline V gene data show CDR1 as MDHEN and CDR2 as SYDVKM. Deletions cut 6 bases from V and 2 bases from J, with 8 bases between. The CDR3 sequence is 12 residues long. The CDR3 is CASRSGAYEQYF. Written as DNA, the CDR3 is TGTGCCAGCAGATCAGGAGCCTACGAGCAGTACTTC.

This chain links TRBV9 with TRBJ2-1, with TRBD1 matching over 9 bases. The CDR3 length is 12 residues. Germline CDR1 and CDR2: SGDLS and YYNGEE. After removal of 4 bases from V and 9 bases from J, the junction contained 2 bases not matched to a gene. The CDR3 protein is CASSTGGGEQFF. CDR3 nucleotides: TGTGCCAGCAGCACAGGGGGCGGTGAGCAGTTCTTC.

The J gene is TRBJ2-1, the V gene TRBV5-1; no definite D call. The CDR3 spans 11 residues. Trimming took 1 base from V and 9 from J, leaving 5 bases between them. CDR1 is SGHRS, CDR2 YFSETQ, per germline. CDR3 coding DNA: TGCGCCAGCAGCTTGAAACTTGAGCAGTTCTTC. Translation: CASSLKLEQFF. Full variable domain (outside the CDR3, taken from reference TRBV5-1 and TRBJ2-1): KAGVTQTPRYLIKTRGQQVTLSCSPISGHRSVSWYQQTPGQGLQFLFEYFSETQRNKGNFPGRFSGRQFSNSRSEMNVSTLELGDSALYLCASSLKLEQFFGPGTRLTVL.

The sample holds a few counts of this clone. The chain links TRBV11-2 to TRBJ2-4; no definite D call. The CDR3 is 18 amino acids. The V gene lost 0 bases and the J gene lost 3 bases, with 18 bases spanning the gap. Germline CDR1 SGHAT, CDR2 FQNNGV. CDR3 sequence reads: CASSLDRAVGWGKNIQYF. CDR3 in DNA: TGTGCCAGCAGCTTAGATCGGGCCGTGGGTTGGGGCAAAAACATTCAGTACTTC.

The chain is built from TRBV5-4 and TRBJ1-4; 7 nucleotides match TRBD1. V gave up 4 bases and J gave up 7 bases; unmatched junction bases: 7. Looked up from germline, CDR1 is SGHNT and CDR2 is YYREEE (reference sequence). The CDR3 contains 14 residues. The CDR3 here is CASSRQGLGEKLFF. The CDR3 coding sequence is TGTGCCAGCAGCCGACAGGGCTTGGGTGAAAAACTGTTTTTT.

J is TRBJ2-1 and V is TRBV28, with D perhaps TRBD1 or TRBD2 (6 bases each). Per germline, CDR1 MDHEN and CDR2 SYDVKM. V was shortened by 3 bases and J by 7 bases, with 10 bases between the two germline ends. This CDR3 is built from 13 residues. The CDR3, as DNA: TGTGCCAGCAGTTTGGGGGGCCCAAATGAGCAGTTCTTC. It yields the protein CASSLGGPNEQFF.

The chain recombines TRBV10-3 with TRBJ1-1; D remains unclear. Between the trimmed V and J ends, which lost 4 bases and 5 bases, there was a span of 11 bases. This CDR3 is 13 amino acids long. The V gene's germline CDR1 is ENHRY and CDR2 SYGVKD. CDR3 in amino acids: CAISGIGITEAFF. The CDR3 DNA reads as TGTGCCATCAGTGGGATAGGAATTACTGAAGCTTTCTTT.

V gene TRBV28 combines with J gene TRBJ2-5; TRBD1 aligns across 10 bases. The V gene's germline CDR1 is MDHEN and CDR2 SYDVKM. The CDR3 consists of 11 residues. This CDR3 is CGPLPRDRGYF. Here the CDR3 DNA reads TGTGGCCCCCTGCCCCGGGACAGGGGATACTTC.

This clone was found a few times. This chain joins TRBV7-2 and TRBJ2-1; TRBD2 agrees at 7 bases. The germline V gene has CDR1 SGHTA and CDR2 FQGNSA. The junction had 13 bases not matched to a gene; V was cut back by 3 bases and J by 2 bases. The CDR3 extends over 18 amino acids. CDR3 residues: CASSLWGGRAGPYNEQFF. In DNA form, the CDR3 reads TGTGCCAGCAGCTTGTGGGGAGGGAGGGCCGGTCCCTACAATGAGCAGTTCTTC.

This clone was counted between two and nine times. The chain has TRBV30 and TRBJ2-4; 9 nucleotides line up with TRBD1. Germline V gene data show CDR1 as GTSNPN and CDR2 as SVGIG (reference sequence). The CDR3 extends over 17 amino acids. V lost 0 bases, J lost 6 bases, and 12 bases stayed unmatched. The CDR3 coding sequence is TGTGCCTGGAGTGTAAGAGGGGCGGACAGGGGTCGAAACATTCAGTACTTC. Translated, it gives CAWSVRGADRGRNIQYF.

Turning to this clone: A junction boundary mismatches the germline segment, possibly from a read error. The chain couples TRBV7-2 to TRBJ2-7; the match to TRBD1 covers 7 bases. The CDR3 length is 14 residues. Looked up from germline, CDR1 is SGHTA and CDR2 is FQGNSA. The CDR3 DNA sequence: TGTGCCAGCAGCCCACGGACAGGCCCCTACGAGCAGTGCTTC. This codes for CASSPRTGPYEQCF.

A few counts support this clone. The chain is built from TRBV7-9 and TRBJ2-1, with unresolved D. Germline values: CDR1 SEHNR, CDR2 FQNEAQ (reference sequence). Trimming stripped 8 bases from V and 2 bases from J, with 19 bases between. This CDR3 is built from 16 residues. The CDR3 DNA reads as TGTGCCAGCTGCAGGTTTATAAGGATGACCTACAATGAGCAGTTCTTC. This gives the protein CASCRFIRMTYNEQFF.

The chain recombines TRBV11-3 with TRBJ2-7, with D unresolved. Trimming shortened V by 1 base and J by 5 bases, and 15 bases separated the two germline ends. The CDR3 extends over 15 amino acids. CDR1 and CDR2 from the germline V gene are SGHNT and YENEEA. CDR3 sequence reads: CASSLGFRGRDEQYF. DNA for the CDR3: TGTGCCAGCAGCTTAGGGTTTCGTGGCCGTGACGAGCAGTACTTC.

This clone has a handful of counts. V usage is TRBV2 and J usage is TRBJ1-1; D unresolved. V was pared by 1 base and J by 7 bases, with 13 bases between. Germline CDR1 reads SNHLY; CDR2 reads FYNNEI. This CDR3 is built from 14 residues. The CDR3 region is CASSEGPLGREAFF. DNA for the CDR3: TGTGCCAGCAGTGAAGGTCCTCTCGGTCGTGAAGCTTTCTTT.

With regard to this clone: Other nucleotide sequences from this sample produce the same CDR3. This chain links TRBV27 with TRBJ2-7; D uncertain. This CDR3 has 13 residues. Germline V lookup: CDR1 MNHEY, CDR2 SMNVEV (reference sequence). With 2 bases removed from V and 0 bases from J, the gap between germline ends came to 5 bases. DNA of the CDR3: TGTGCCAGCAGTTTACGAGGCTCCTACGAGCAGTACTTC. Its translation: CASSLRGSYEQYF.

This clone was seen a few times. V is TRBV10-3 and J is TRBJ2-5; 11 nucleotides align to TRBD2. Germline V gives CDR1 ENHRY, CDR2 SYGVKD. With V trimmed by 6 bases and J by 1 base, 7 bases remained unmatched. The CDR3 contains 16 residues. CDR3 DNA sequence: TGTGCCATCAGGAACCGACTAGCGGGGAGCCAAGAGACCCAGTACTTC. Protein: CAIRNRLAGSQETQYF.

This sequence joins TRBV29-1 and TRBJ1-5; D is undetermined. The CDR3 spans 13 residues. The germline V and J ends were trimmed by 6 bases and 2 bases, with 11 bases remaining between them. Per the germline V gene, CDR1 is SQVTM and CDR2 is ANQGSEA. As DNA, the CDR3 is TGCAGCGTGCAGCAGGACCGCAATCAGCCCCAGCATTTT. Its protein is CSVQQDRNQPQHF.

This clone came up a few times. The rearrangement uses TRBV5-1 and TRBJ2-1; no definite D call. The V gene lost 6 bases and the J gene lost 10 bases, with 20 bases spanning the gap. The CDR3 sequence is 14 residues long. Germline CDR1 SGHRS, CDR2 YFSETQ. CDR3 protein: CASTLLGVSYEQFF. The CDR3 region has the DNA TGCGCCAGCACCCTCCTAGGTGTTAGCTACGAGCAGTTCTTC.

This chain uses TRBV4-3 with TRBJ2-2; the D is unclear. Trimming took 0 bases from V and 3 from J, leaving 11 bases between them. Germline loops: CDR1 LGHNA, CDR2 YSLEER. The CDR3 is 16 amino acids. Here the CDR3 DNA reads TGCGCCAGCAGCCAAGAGCCCGGGCCATACACCGGGGAGCTGTTTTTT. Translating it yields CASSQEPGPYTGELFF.